This T cell receptor beta chain was retrieved from a study of cytomegalovirus exposure and HLA in healthy donors. This CDR3 spans 13 amino acids. Trimming removed 3 bases from V and 5 bases from J, with 10 bases in between. Germline assignment: CDR1 LNHDA and CDR2 SQIVND (reference sequence). PCR employed 60 Vbeta and 13 Jbeta primers. The method was immunoSEQ multiplex PCR; TCRdb's version includes in-frame clones alone and lacks a portion of them. Of about 100,000 clones listed, roughly 73% were seen once; the top ten hold under 4%. The V call is TRBV19, the J call TRBJ1-1, with D possibly TRBD1 on 5 matching bases. Source material: PBMCs. The TCR was taken from a woman in her thirties or forties in good health and CMV-seronegative. CDR3 residues: CASSMEGRTEAFF. The CDR3 DNA is TGTGCCAGTAGTATGGAGGGGAGGACTGAAGCTTTCTTT.